Sequencing of this T cell receptor (beta chain) was carried out in a study of blood T cell repertoires in COVID-19. The wider study: The origin of the acute and convalescent COVID-19 samples was the United States, Italy and Spain.

With V trimmed by 4 bases and J by 5 bases, 12 bases remained unmatched. CDR1 and CDR2 (germline): MDHEN, SYDVKM. The CDR3 is 16 residues long. The sample holds a few counts of this clone. TCRdb keeps only in-frame clones here, not all; method: immunoSEQ multiplex PCR. The sample shows more than 250,000 clones, roughly 85% of them seen only once. This clonotype originated in a middle-aged man with active or convalescent COVID-19. The V and J genes are TRBV28 and TRBJ1-2; 8 positions match TRBD1. The sample consisted of peripheral blood. For the CDR3, the DNA is TGTGCCAGCAGTTCGCGGACAGGGTTTGACATTTATGGCTACACCTTC. This translates into CASSSRTGFDIYGYTF.